This T cell receptor beta chain was profiled in a study of blood T cell repertoires in COVID-19. This CDR3 has 17 amino acids. V lost 0 bases and J lost 0, with 12 bases in between. Germline CDR1 LNHDA, CDR2 SQIVND (reference sequence). The data were produced by immunoSEQ multiplex PCR, yet TCRdb's version contains in-frame clones alone and is incomplete. There are approximately 210,000 clones in the sample; around 90% occur only once, and 4% to 5.5% lies in the top ten. This clonotype originated in a human donor in a cohort sampled during active COVID-19. The sequencing input was peripheral blood. V gene TRBV19 combines with J gene TRBJ1-5, with D possibly matching TRBD1 (6 bases). The CDR3 region has the DNA TGTGCCAGTAGTATAGAGGAGACAGGATATAGCAATCAGCCCCAGCATTTT. Its protein product is CASSIEETGYSNQPQHF. Variable domain in full (rest from reference TRBV19 and TRBJ1-5): DGGITQSPKYLFRKEGQNVTLSCEQNLNHDAMYWYRQDPGQGLRLIYYSQIVNDFQKGDIAEGYSVSREKKESFPLTVTSAQKNPTAFYLCASSIEETGYSNQPQHFGDGTRLSIL.